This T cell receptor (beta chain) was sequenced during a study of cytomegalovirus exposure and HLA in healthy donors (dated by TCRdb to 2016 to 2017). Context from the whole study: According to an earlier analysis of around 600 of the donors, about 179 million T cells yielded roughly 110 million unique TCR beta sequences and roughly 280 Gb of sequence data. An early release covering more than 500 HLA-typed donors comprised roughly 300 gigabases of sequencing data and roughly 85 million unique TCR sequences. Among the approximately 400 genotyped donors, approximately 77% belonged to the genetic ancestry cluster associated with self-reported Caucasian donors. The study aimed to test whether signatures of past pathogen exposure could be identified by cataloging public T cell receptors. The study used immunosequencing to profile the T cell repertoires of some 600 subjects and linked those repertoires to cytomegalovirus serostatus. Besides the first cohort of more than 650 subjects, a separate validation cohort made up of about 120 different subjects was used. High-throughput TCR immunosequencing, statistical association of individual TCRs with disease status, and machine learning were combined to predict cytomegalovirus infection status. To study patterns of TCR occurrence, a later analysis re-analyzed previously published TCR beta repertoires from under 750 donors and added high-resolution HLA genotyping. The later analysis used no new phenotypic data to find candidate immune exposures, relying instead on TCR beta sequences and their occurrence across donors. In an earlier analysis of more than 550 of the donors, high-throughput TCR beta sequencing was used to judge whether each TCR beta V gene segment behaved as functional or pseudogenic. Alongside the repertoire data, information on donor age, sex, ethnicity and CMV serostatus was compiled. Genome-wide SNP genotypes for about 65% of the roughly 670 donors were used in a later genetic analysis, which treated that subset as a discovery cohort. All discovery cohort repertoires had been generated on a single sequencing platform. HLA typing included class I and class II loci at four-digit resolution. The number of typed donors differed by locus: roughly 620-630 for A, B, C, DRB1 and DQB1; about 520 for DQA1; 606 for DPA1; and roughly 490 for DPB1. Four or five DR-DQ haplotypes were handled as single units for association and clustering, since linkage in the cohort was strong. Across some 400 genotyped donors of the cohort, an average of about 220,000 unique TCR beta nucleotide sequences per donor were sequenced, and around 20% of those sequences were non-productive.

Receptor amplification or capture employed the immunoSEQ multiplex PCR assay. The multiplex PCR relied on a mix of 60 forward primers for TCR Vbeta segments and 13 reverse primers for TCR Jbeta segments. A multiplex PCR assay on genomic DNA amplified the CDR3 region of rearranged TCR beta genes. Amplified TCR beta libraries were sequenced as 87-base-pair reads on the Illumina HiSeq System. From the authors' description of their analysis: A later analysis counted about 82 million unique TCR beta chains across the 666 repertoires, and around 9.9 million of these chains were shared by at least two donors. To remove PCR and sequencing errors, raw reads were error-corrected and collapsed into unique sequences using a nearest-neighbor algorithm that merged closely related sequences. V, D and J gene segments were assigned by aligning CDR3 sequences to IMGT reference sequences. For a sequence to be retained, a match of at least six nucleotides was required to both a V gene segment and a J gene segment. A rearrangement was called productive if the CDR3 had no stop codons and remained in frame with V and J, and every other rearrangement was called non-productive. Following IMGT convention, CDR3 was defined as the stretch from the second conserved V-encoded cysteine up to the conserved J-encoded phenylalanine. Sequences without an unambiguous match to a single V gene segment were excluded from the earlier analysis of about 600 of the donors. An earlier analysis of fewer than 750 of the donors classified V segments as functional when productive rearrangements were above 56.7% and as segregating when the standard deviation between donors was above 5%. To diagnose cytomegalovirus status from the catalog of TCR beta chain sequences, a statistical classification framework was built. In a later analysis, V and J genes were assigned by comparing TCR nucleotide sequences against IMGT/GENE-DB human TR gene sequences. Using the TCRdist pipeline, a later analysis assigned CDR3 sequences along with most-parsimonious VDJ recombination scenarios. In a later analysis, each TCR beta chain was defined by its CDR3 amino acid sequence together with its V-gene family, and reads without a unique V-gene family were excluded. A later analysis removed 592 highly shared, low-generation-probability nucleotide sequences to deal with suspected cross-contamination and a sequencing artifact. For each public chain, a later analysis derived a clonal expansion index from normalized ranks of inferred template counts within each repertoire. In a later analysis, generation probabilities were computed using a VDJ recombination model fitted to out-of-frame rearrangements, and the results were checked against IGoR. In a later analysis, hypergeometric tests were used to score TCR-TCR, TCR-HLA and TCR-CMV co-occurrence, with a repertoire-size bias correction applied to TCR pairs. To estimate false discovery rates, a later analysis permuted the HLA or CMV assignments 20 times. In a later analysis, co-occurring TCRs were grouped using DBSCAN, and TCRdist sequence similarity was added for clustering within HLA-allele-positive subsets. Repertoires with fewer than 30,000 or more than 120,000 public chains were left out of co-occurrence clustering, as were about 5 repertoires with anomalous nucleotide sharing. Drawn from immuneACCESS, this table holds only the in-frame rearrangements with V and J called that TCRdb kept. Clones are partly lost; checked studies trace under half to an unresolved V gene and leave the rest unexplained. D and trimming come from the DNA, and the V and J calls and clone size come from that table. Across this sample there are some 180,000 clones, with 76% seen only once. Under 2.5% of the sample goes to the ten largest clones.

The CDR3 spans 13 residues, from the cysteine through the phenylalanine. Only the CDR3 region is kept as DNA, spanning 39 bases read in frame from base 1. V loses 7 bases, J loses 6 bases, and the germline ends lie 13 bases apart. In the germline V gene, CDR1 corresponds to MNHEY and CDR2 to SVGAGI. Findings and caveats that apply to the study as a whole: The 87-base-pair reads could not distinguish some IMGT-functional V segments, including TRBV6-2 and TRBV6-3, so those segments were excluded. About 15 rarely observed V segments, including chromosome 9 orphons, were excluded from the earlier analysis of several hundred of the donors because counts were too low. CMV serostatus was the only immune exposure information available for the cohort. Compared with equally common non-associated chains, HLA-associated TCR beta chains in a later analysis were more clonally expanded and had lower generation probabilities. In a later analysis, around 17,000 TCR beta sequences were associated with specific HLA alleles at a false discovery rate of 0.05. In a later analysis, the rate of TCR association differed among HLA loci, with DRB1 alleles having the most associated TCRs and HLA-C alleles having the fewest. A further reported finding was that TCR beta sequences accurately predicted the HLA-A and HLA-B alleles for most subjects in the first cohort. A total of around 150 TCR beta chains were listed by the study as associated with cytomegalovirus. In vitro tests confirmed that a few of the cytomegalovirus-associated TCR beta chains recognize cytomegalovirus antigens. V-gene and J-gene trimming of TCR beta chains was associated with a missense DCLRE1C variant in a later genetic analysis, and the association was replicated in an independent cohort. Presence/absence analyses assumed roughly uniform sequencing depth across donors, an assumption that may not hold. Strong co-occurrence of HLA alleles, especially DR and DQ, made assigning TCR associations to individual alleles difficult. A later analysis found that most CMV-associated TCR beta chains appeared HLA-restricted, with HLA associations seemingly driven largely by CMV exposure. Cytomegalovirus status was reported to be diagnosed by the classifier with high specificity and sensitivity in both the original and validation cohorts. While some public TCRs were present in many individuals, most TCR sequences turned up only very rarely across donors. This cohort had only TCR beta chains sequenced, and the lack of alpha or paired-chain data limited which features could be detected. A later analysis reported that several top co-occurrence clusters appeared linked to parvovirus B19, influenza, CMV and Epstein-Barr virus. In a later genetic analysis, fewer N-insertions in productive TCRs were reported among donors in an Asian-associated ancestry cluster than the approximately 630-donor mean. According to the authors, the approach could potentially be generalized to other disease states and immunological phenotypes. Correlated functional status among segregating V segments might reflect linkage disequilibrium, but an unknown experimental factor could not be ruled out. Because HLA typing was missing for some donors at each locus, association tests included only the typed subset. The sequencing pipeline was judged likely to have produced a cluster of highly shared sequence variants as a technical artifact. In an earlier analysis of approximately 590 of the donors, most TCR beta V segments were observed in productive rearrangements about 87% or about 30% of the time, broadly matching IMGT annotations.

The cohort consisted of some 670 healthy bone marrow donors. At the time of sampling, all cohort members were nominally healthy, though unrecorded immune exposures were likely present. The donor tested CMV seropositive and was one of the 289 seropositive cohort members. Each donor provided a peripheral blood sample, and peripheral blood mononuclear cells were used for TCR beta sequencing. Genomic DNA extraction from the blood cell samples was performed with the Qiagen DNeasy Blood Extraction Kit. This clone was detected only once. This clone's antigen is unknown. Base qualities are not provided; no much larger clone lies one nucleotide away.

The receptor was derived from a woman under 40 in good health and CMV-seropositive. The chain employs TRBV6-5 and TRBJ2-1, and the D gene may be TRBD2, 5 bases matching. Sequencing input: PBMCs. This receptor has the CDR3 CASKAGIVNEQFF. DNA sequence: TGTGCCAGCAAGGCCGGGATCGTCAATGAGCAGTTCTTC.